The 28 T cell receptor beta chains reported below all come from one sample, sequenced in a study of T cells after posttransplantation cyclophosphamide. Libraries were prepared by immunoSEQ multiplex PCR; TCRdb keeps only in-frame clonotypes and omits some of them. The sample holds tens of thousands of clones, 95% to 98% seen once. The naive gate required viable CD3+CD4+ or CD3+CD8+ cells with CCR7+CD45RA+CD45RO-CD95-CD27+CD28+ phenotype. The sequenced sample consisted of naive CD4+ T cells sorted from PBMCs. The receptors here all came from a man aged 40-49 years in good health, CMV-negative, and a related stem cell transplant donor.

V is TRBV7-3 and J is TRBJ2-2; D is ambiguous. This CDR3 comprises 16 residues. The germline CDR1 and CDR2 sequences are SGHTA and FQGTGA. V was pared by 2 bases and J by 3 bases, with 13 bases between. In DNA, the CDR3 is TGTGCCAGCAGCTTAGGGTACCGAGAGGACACCGGGGAGCTGTTTTTT. Its protein product is CASSLGYREDTGELFF.

The rearrangement joins TRBV19 to TRBJ1-5; TRBD1 agrees at 8 bases. J lost 2 bases, V lost 7 bases, and 4 bases had no gene match. The CDR3 consists of 14 residues. CDR1 LNHDA and CDR2 SQIVND come from the germline V gene (reference sequence). The CDR3: CASTPGGGNQPQHF. CDR3 in DNA: TGTGCCAGTACCCCAGGGGGCGGCAATCAGCCCCAGCATTTT.

This clone is a singleton in its sample. This chain connects TRBV18 to TRBJ2-3; D remains ambiguous. Trimming removed 6 bases at V and 6 bases at J, with 19 bases between. In germline, CDR1 is KGHSH, CDR2 LQKENI. This CDR3 is 15 amino acids long. CDR3 sequence: CASSFSGELGDTQYF. The CDR3 DNA is TGTGCCAGCTCCTTCTCAGGCGAACTTGGTGATACGCAGTATTTT.

This clone was seen once. The gene calls are TRBV4-2 and TRBJ1-4, with unresolved D. This CDR3 comprises 15 residues. Germline V gives CDR1 LGHNA, CDR2 YNFKEQ. Trimming removed 0 bases from V and 5 bases from J, with 10 bases in between. This CDR3 reads CASSQDPGLNEKLFF. CDR3 coding DNA: TGTGCCAGCAGCCAAGATCCGGGGTTGAATGAAAAACTGTTTTTT.

The rearrangement joins TRBV25-1 to TRBJ2-6; maybe TRBD1 (6 bases). The V end was cut by 3 bases, the J end by 1 base, with 16 bases between. Per germline, CDR1 MGHDK and CDR2 SYGVNS. The CDR3 length is 18 residues. The CDR3 is CASSEMGRGESGANVLTF. The CDR3 nucleotides read TGTGCCAGCAGTGAGATGGGCAGGGGAGAGTCTGGGGCCAACGTCCTGACTTTC.

This chain joins TRBV19 and TRBJ2-2; 13 nucleotides line up with TRBD2. The germline gives CDR1 LNHDA, CDR2 SQIVND (reference sequence). The CDR3 runs 17 residues. With V trimmed by 7 bases and J by 3 bases, 8 bases remained unmatched. The CDR3 here is CASKGTSGEVYTGELFF. The CDR3 DNA reads TGTGCCAGTAAAGGGACTAGCGGGGAGGTATACACCGGGGAGCTGTTTTTT.

This clone has just one count. The V call is TRBV10-2, the J call TRBJ2-1, with D maybe TRBD2 (5 bases). The CDR3 is 20 residues long. Germline values: CDR1 WSHSY, CDR2 SAAADI. Trimming took off 2 bases at V and 6 bases at J, with 29 bases between the two ends. The CDR3 coding sequence is TGCGCCAGCAGTGAGCGGTCGAAAAACAAGCTAGGGAGTTACGGCAATGAGCAGTTCTTC. It specifies CASSERSKNKLGSYGNEQFF.

This sequence joins TRBV19 and TRBJ1-5; 8 bases are a match to TRBD1. CDR3 length equals 13 residues. CDR1 and CDR2 from the germline V gene are LNHDA and SQIVND (reference sequence). With V trimmed by 6 bases and J by 5 bases, 3 bases remained unmatched. DNA of the CDR3: TGTGCCAGTAGGGACAGGGCGCATCAGCCCCAGCATTTT. It is translated as CASRDRAHQPQHF.

V and J are TRBV16 and TRBJ2-7, with TRBD2 matching 7 bases. This CDR3 contains 14 residues. Germline V lookup: CDR1 KGHSY, CDR2 FQNENV. The V and J ends lost 0 bases and 5 bases, in that order; junction bases with no gene match: 4. CDR3 protein: CASSQSERDHEQYF. CDR3 nucleotide sequence: TGTGCCAGCAGCCAATCGGAGCGGGACCACGAGCAGTACTTC.

V usage is TRBV7-9 and J usage is TRBJ1-1; 8 bases align to TRBD1. CDR1 and CDR2 (germline): SEHNR, FQNEAQ (reference sequence). The CDR3 totals 19 residues. V lost 3 bases to trimming and J lost 0 bases; unmatched junction nucleotides: 15. The CDR3 loop is CASSFRDRSRWGMNTEAFF. CDR3 bases: TGTGCCAGCAGCTTCCGGGACAGGTCCAGATGGGGTATGAACACTGAAGCTTTCTTT.

J is TRBJ2-1 and V is TRBV7-2, with 14 bases aligning to TRBD2. From germline, CDR1 is SGHTA and CDR2 FQGNSA. V lost 5 bases and J lost 10; bases outside the gene matches: 13. This CDR3 comprises 17 residues. The CDR3 region is CASSPAGTSGSAGEQFF. Here the CDR3 DNA reads TGTGCCAGCAGCCCAGCCGGGACTAGCGGGAGTGCTGGAGAGCAGTTCTTC.

The chain combines TRBV9 with TRBJ1-5; D possibly corresponds to TRBD1 (5 bases). Trimming left V 4 bases short and J 3 bases short, with 14 bases between. Germline-derived CDR1 and CDR2 are SGDLS and YYNGEE. This CDR3 region has 15 residues. The CDR3 sequence: CASSLDGDFNQPQHF. CDR3 coding DNA: TGTGCCAGCAGCCTAGACGGGGACTTCAATCAGCCCCAGCATTTT.

The V and J genes are TRBV5-1 and TRBJ2-5, with TRBD2 matching over 10 bases. Looked up from germline, CDR1 is SGHRS and CDR2 is YFSETQ. V dropped 0 bases and J dropped 5; count of bases not matched to a gene: 4. CDR3 length: 15 residues. CDR3 nucleotides: TGCGCCAGCAGCTTGGGGACTAGCGGATGGGAGACCCAGTACTTC. Protein product: CASSLGTSGWETQYF.

The J gene is TRBJ1-5, the V gene TRBV18, with no clear D. Germline CDR1 KGHSH, CDR2 LQKENI. Trimming removed 3 bases from V and 1 base from J, with 13 bases in between. This CDR3 comprises 16 residues. This CDR3 reads CASSPSGPLSNQPQHF. The CDR3 coding sequence is TGTGCCAGCTCACCCTCTGGGCCTTTGAGCAATCAGCCCCAGCATTTT.

The chain carries TRBV5-4 and TRBJ1-1; maybe TRBD1 (6 bases). The CDR3 runs 15 residues. Germline V gene data show CDR1 as SGHNT and CDR2 as YYREEE (reference sequence). The V and J ends lost 0 bases and 0 bases respectively, with 9 bases between them. CDR3 nucleotides: TGTGCCAGCAGCTTGGCGGGACACCTGAACACTGAAGCTTTCTTT. Translated: CASSLAGHLNTEAFF.

This rearrangement joins TRBV2 to TRBJ2-3; TRBD2 aligns across 7 bases. This CDR3 has 17 amino acids. CDR1 and CDR2 from the germline V gene are SNHLY and FYNNEI. The ends lost 7 bases at V and 0 bases at J; junction bases unmatched: 13. In nucleotides, the CDR3 is TGTGCCAGCACGGTATCCTGGGGGGGGACGAGCACAGATACGCAGTATTTT. Protein: CASTVSWGGTSTDTQYF.

The CDR3 DNA reads as TGTGCCAGCAGCTTAAGAACAGGGGGGCGCCGGAACACTGAAGCTTTCTTT. Its translation is CASSLRTGGRRNTEAFF. The genes are TRBV5-8 and TRBJ1-1, with 8 positions matching TRBD1. The V segment lost 2 bases and the J segment 1 base; nucleotides outside the gene matches: 10. The CDR3 loop spans 17 amino acids. CDR1 and CDR2 (germline): SGHTS, YDEGEE.

The V call is TRBV25-1, the J call TRBJ1-2; 8 nucleotides agree with TRBD1. Germline V gene lookup returns CDR1 MGHDK and CDR2 SYGVNS. The CDR3 consists of 14 residues. Germline trimming cut 4 bases from V and 4 bases from J; bases unmatched to any gene: 5. The CDR3 nucleotides are TGTGCCAGCAGTGCTTCAGGGGGCGGCTATGGCTACACCTTC. This translates into CASSASGGGYGYTF.

The chain recombines TRBV9 with TRBJ2-7; D may be TRBD1 (6 bases). Trimming removed 4 bases at V and 1 base at J, with 24 bases between. CDR3 length: 18 residues. The germline CDR1 and CDR2 sequences are SGDLS and YYNGEE. DNA for the CDR3: TGTGCCAGCAGCCCCAGCCCAGCGAACAGGGATTGGTCCTACGAGCAGTACTTC. Translated: CASSPSPANRDWSYEQYF.

The chain uses TRBV30 and TRBJ2-1, with D perhaps matching TRBD1 (7 bases). Trimming stripped 4 bases from V and 9 bases from J, with 16 bases between. The germline V gene encodes CDR1 GTSNPN and CDR2 SVGIG (reference sequence). The CDR3 extends over 13 amino acids. The CDR3 sequence: CAWNTGAGPEQFF. In DNA, the CDR3 is TGTGCCTGGAACACAGGGGCGGGACCTGAGCAGTTCTTC.

This sequence joins TRBV30 and TRBJ1-1; no firm D call. The CDR3 contains 12 residues. Trimming left V 2 bases short and J 3 bases short, with 7 bases between. The germline gives CDR1 GTSNPN, CDR2 SVGIG (reference sequence). The CDR3 spells CAWSPRDTEAFF. In DNA, the CDR3 is TGTGCCTGGAGTCCCCGCGACACTGAAGCTTTCTTT.

V is TRBV5-1 and J is TRBJ1-6, with D possibly matching TRBD1 (6 bases). V lost 2 bases, J lost 10 bases, and 19 bases lay in between. Germline V gives CDR1 SGHRS, CDR2 YFSETQ. The CDR3 runs to 16 residues. The CDR3 DNA is TGCGCCAGCAGCTTATCATCGACAGGCTTATCCTCACCCCTCCACTTT. Translated, it gives CASSLSSTGLSSPLHF.

The chain uses TRBV14 and TRBJ2-1; a weak D match, TRBD2 (5 bases). The CDR3 is made up of 14 amino acids. With 2 bases removed from V and 6 bases from J, the gap between germline ends came to 11 bases. Germline CDR1 and CDR2: SGHDN and FVKESK. CDR3 in amino acids: CASSQRLEGNEQFF. The CDR3 DNA reads TGTGCCAGCAGCCAAAGATTAGAGGGCAATGAGCAGTTCTTC.

The chain links TRBV4-2 to TRBJ2-2, with a tentative D call TRBD2 (6 bases). V was shortened by 3 bases and J by 4 bases, with 15 bases between the two germline ends. The CDR3 length is 16 residues. CDR1 LGHNA and CDR2 YNFKEQ come from the germline V gene. CDR3 DNA sequence: TGTGCCAGCAGCCAGGGCAGGAGGGCGGCCACCGGGGAGCTGTTTTTT. It codes for CASSQGRRAATGELFF.

The chain uses TRBV28 and TRBJ2-7; possibly TRBD1 for D (6 bases). Germline V gene lookup returns CDR1 MDHEN and CDR2 SYDVKM. This CDR3 is 15 amino acids long. V was pared by 8 bases and J by 2 bases, with 19 bases between. CDR3 in DNA: TGTGCCAGCTCTAAAGGGGGTGCAGGTCCCTACGAGCAGTACTTC. It encodes CASSKGGAGPYEQYF.

The J gene is TRBJ2-4, the V gene TRBV5-1; tentative D call: TRBD1 (6 bases). Germline V gene sequence: CDR1 SGHRS, CDR2 YFSETQ. The CDR3 covers 14 residues. The ends were cut back, 0 bases at V and 7 bases at J, with 11 bases in the middle. This chain's CDR3 is CASSLDRVTNIQYF. Written as DNA, the CDR3 is TGCGCCAGCAGCTTGGACAGGGTGACGAACATTCAGTACTTC.

The chain joins TRBV19 to TRBJ1-5; TRBD1 is a possible D gene (6 bases). Between the trimmed V and J ends, which lost 8 bases and 5 bases, there was a span of 16 bases. The CDR3 length is 14 residues. Germline lookup yields CDR1 LNHDA and CDR2 SQIVND (reference sequence). CDR3 loop: CASGAGAADQPQHF. The CDR3 DNA reads TGTGCCAGTGGGGCAGGGGCGGCGGATCAGCCCCAGCATTTT.

This clone was counted a few times. J is TRBJ2-7 and V is TRBV7-2; no definite D call. V lost 4 bases and J 7 bases, leaving 8 bases between the germline ends. Germline-derived CDR1 and CDR2 are SGHTA and FQGNSA. The CDR3 contains 11 residues. For the CDR3, the DNA is TGTGCCAGCAGCTCCTCTTTGGAGCAGTACTTC. Its protein product is CASSSSLEQYF.